Below, 20 T cell receptor beta chains from the same sample are listed, as sequenced in a study of shared clonotypes between healthy human individuals. The repertoire was sequenced with immunoSEQ multiplex PCR; TCRdb's copy has only in-frame clones and lacks some. The sample yields about 2,500,000 clones, 90% to 95% seen once. The sample was naive CD4+ T cells sorted from blood. Subset specified: CD45RA+ positively selected. All receptors come from a man in his late teens or twenties in good health.

The chain employs TRBV30 and TRBJ1-1; D is unclear. Germline lookup yields CDR1 GTSNPN and CDR2 SVGIG (reference sequence). V was shortened by 3 bases and J by 1 base, with 6 bases between the two germline ends. The length of the CDR3 is 12 residues. The CDR3 loop reads CAWRAKNTEAFF. The CDR3 DNA reads as TGTGCCTGGAGGGCCAAGAACACTGAAGCTTTCTTT. Complete variable domain (other parts from reference TRBV30 and TRBJ1-1): SQTIHQWPATLVQPVGSPLSLECTVEGTSNPNLYWYRQAAGRGLQLLFYSVGIGQISSEVPQNLSASRPQDRQFILSSKKLLLSDSGFYLCAWRAKNTEAFFGQGTRLTVV.

The chain combines TRBV28 with TRBJ2-7; TRBD1 might be the D (5 bases). V was shortened by 7 bases and J by 0 bases, with 10 bases between the two germline ends. This CDR3 is built from 13 residues. Germline V gives CDR1 MDHEN, CDR2 SYDVKM. The CDR3 region is CASTNRNSYEQYF. The CDR3 DNA is TGTGCCAGCACCAACAGGAACTCCTACGAGCAGTACTTC.

The chain carries TRBV19 and TRBJ1-5; D call uncertain. The germline V gene has CDR1 LNHDA and CDR2 SQIVND (reference sequence). The CDR3 length is 15 residues. V was clipped by 7 bases and J by 0 bases, with 13 bases between them. CDR3 protein: CASTHTRDSNQPQHF. The DNA of the CDR3 is TGTGCCAGTACCCACACGCGCGATAGCAATCAGCCCCAGCATTTT. Complete variable domain (other parts from reference TRBV19 and TRBJ1-5): DGGITQSPKYLFRKEGQNVTLSCEQNLNHDAMYWYRQDPGQGLRLIYYSQIVNDFQKGDIAEGYSVSREKKESFPLTVTSAQKNPTAFYLCASTHTRDSNQPQHFGDGTRLSIL.

The chain employs TRBV19 and TRBJ1-3; D remains ambiguous. This CDR3 spans 14 amino acids. The germline gives CDR1 LNHDA, CDR2 SQIVND (reference sequence). V lost 10 bases to trimming and J lost 0 bases, with 13 bases between them. CDR3 bases: TGTGCCACCGAACACCGCTTCTCTGGAAACACCATATATTTT. The encoded protein is CATEHRFSGNTIYF.

The V and J genes are TRBV4-2 and TRBJ2-1; 9 bases align to TRBD2. V trimming: 0 bases; J trimming: 9 bases; junction bases outside the gene matches: 9. The CDR3 spans 16 residues. The germline CDR1 and CDR2 sequences are LGHNA and YNFKEQ. CDR3 sequence: CASSQESGLAGSEQFF. The DNA for the CDR3 is TGTGCCAGCAGCCAAGAGTCGGGGCTAGCGGGGTCTGAGCAGTTCTTC.

This chain connects TRBV7-9 to TRBJ2-5, with D tentatively TRBD2 (5 bases). The V gene lost 1 base and the J gene lost 1 base, with 13 bases spanning the gap. The CDR3 is 16 residues long. Germline V gives CDR1 SEHNR, CDR2 FQNEAQ (reference sequence). The CDR3 spells CASSLEGLSGQETQYF. CDR3 nucleotide sequence: TGTGCCAGCAGCTTAGAAGGGCTGAGCGGCCAAGAGACCCAGTACTTC.

The chain has TRBV5-1 and TRBJ2-3; 9 bases fit TRBD2. This CDR3 comprises 16 residues. V was pared by 4 bases and J by 4 bases, with 10 bases of the junction left unmatched. Germline V gene sequence: CDR1 SGHRS, CDR2 YFSETQ. The CDR3 DNA follows: TGCGCCAGCAGCCCCACAGGTGGGACTAGCCCAGATACGCAGTATTTT. Its protein is CASSPTGGTSPDTQYF.

The rearrangement joins TRBV5-1 to TRBJ2-2; 7 nucleotides line up with TRBD2. V lost 4 bases to trimming and J lost 1 base; unmatched junction nucleotides: 4. The germline V gene encodes CDR1 SGHRS and CDR2 YFSETQ. The CDR3 totals 15 residues. The CDR3 here is CASSRAGQNTGELFF. The CDR3 DNA is TGCGCCAGCAGCCGAGCGGGGCAGAACACCGGGGAGCTGTTTTTT.

The chain has TRBV12-1 and TRBJ2-7; TRBD2, the table's D call, was not compared with the DNA. TRBV12-1 is a pseudogene locus. This CDR3 is built from 17 residues. CDR3: CASSSSCGRAAGSEQYF. In DNA, the CDR3 is TGTGCCAGCAGCTCCTCTTGCGGGAGGGCGGCAGGATCCGAGCAGTACTTC.

The chain uses TRBV28 and TRBJ2-3; D is unclear. The V gene lost 5 bases and the J gene lost 6 bases, with 18 bases spanning the gap. The CDR3 covers 15 residues. CDR1 and CDR2 from the germline V gene are MDHEN and SYDVKM. This chain's CDR3 is CASSPTPVKTDTQYF. CDR3 sequence (DNA): TGTGCCAGCAGTCCTACGCCCGTGAAGACGGATACGCAGTATTTT.

The chain has TRBV9 and TRBJ2-6; the D is unclear. Germline loops: CDR1 SGDLS, CDR2 YYNGEE. Trimming took 3 bases from V and 1 from J, leaving 11 bases between them. The CDR3 is 16 residues long. Here the CDR3 DNA reads TGTGCCAGCAGCGCTGAACCCGTATCTGGGGCCAACGTCCTGACTTTC. Encoded protein: CASSAEPVSGANVLTF.

This clone has only one observation. The CDR3 sequence is CASSLRGQARNQPQHF. The CDR3 nucleotides are TGTGCCAGCAGTTTACGGGGACAGGCCCGCAATCAGCCCCAGCATTTT. J is TRBJ1-5 and V is TRBV27, with 8 positions matching TRBD1. The CDR3 is made up of 16 amino acids. V shed 2 bases and J 2 bases; nucleotides not matched to a gene: 5. From germline, CDR1 is MNHEY and CDR2 SMNVEV (reference sequence).

This clone was observed a single time. The chain recombines TRBV5-1 with TRBJ2-5; TRBD2 might be the D (7 bases). The V end was cut by 4 bases, the J end by 1 base, with 26 bases between. Germline V gene sequence: CDR1 SGHRS, CDR2 YFSETQ. This CDR3 is 19 amino acids long. The CDR3 DNA follows: TGCGCCAGCAGCCCGAGGGGGAGGGCCACTTACGGGGTCCAAGAGACCCAGTACTTC. Translation gives CASSPRGRATYGVQETQYF.

This chain connects TRBV7-9 to TRBJ2-1; D gene ambiguous. The CDR3 runs 12 residues. Germline V lookup: CDR1 SEHNR, CDR2 FQNEAQ (reference sequence). Trimming shortened V by 1 base and J by 8 bases, and 6 bases separated the two germline ends. Here the CDR3 DNA reads TGTGCCAGCAGCTTAGTTCTCGATGAGCAGTTCTTC. Translated: CASSLVLDEQFF.

The gene calls are TRBV18 and TRBJ2-7; possibly TRBD1 for D (5 bases). The germline V gene has CDR1 KGHSH and CDR2 LQKENI. CDR3 length: 14 amino acids. Trimming took off 4 bases at V and 6 bases at J, with 16 bases between the two ends. For the CDR3, the DNA is TGTGCCAGCTCACAAACGCAGGGTTCTGGCGAGCAGTACTTC. Translating it yields CASSQTQGSGEQYF.

Concerning this clone itself: An end of the junction differs from the germline gene, which may be a read error. The chain has TRBV4-1 and TRBJ2-3; the match to TRBD2 covers 14 bases. CDR3 length: 17 residues. Per the germline V gene, CDR1 is MGHRA and CDR2 is YSYEKL. DNA for the CDR3: TGCGCCAGCAGCCGGACCGGGACTAGCGGGAGCAAAGATACGCAGTATTTT. Translation: CASSRTGTSGSKDTQYF.

The rearrangement uses TRBV4-3 and TRBJ2-3, with D unclear. This CDR3 comprises 13 residues. Looked up from germline, CDR1 is LGHNA and CDR2 is YSLEER. Trimming cost V 1 base and J 6 bases, with 8 bases left between them. CDR3 DNA sequence: TGCGCCAGCAGCCAAGGGGTAGGGGATACGCAGTATTTT. It codes for CASSQGVGDTQYF.

DNA for the CDR3: TGTGCCAGCAGCTTCCGGGGGACAGGGTACACCGGGGAGCTGTTTTTT. This gives the protein CASSFRGTGYTGELFF. V and J are TRBV11-3 and TRBJ2-2; 9 nucleotides agree with TRBD1. The germline CDR1 and CDR2 sequences are SGHNT and YENEEA. The CDR3 contains 16 residues. V was pared by 3 bases and J by 3 bases, with 5 bases of the junction left unmatched.

The table lists this clone with a count of one. The V gene is TRBV7-2, the J gene TRBJ2-4; D might be TRBD1 (6 bases). Germline V gene data show CDR1 as SGHTA and CDR2 as FQGNSA. The V gene lost 0 bases and the J gene lost 8 bases, with 11 bases spanning the gap. The CDR3 is made up of 14 amino acids. CDR3 coding DNA: TGTGCCAGCAGCTTAGCTGGACAGTACGACATTCAGTACTTC. Encoded protein: CASSLAGQYDIQYF.

This clone was seen only a few times. The sample carries other DNA sequences with the same CDR3. The chain links TRBV10-1 to TRBJ1-5; D not certain. The CDR3 is 13 residues long. The germline V gene encodes CDR1 WNHNN and CDR2 SYGVQD (reference sequence). Deletions cut 0 bases from V and 6 bases from J, with 6 bases between. The CDR3: CASSESTGQPQHF. In DNA, the CDR3 is TGCGCCAGCAGTGAGTCGACTGGTCAGCCCCAGCATTTT.